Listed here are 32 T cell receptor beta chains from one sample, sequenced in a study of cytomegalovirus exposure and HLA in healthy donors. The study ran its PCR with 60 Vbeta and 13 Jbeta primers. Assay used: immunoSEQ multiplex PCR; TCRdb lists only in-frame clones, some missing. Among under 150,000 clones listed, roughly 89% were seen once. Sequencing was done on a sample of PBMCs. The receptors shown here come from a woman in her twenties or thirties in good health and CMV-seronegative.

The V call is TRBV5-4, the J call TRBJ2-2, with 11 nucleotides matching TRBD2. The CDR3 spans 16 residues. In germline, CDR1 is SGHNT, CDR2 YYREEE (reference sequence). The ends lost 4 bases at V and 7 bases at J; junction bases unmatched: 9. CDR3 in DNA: TGTGCCAGCAGCCGCCAAGTAGCGGGAGGGAACGGGGAGCTGTTTTTT. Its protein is CASSRQVAGGNGELFF.

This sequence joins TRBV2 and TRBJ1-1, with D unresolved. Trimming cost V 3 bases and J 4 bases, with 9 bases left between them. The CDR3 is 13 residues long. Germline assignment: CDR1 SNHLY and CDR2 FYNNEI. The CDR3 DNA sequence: TGTGCCAGCAGTGACGAGGTAGGCACTGAAGCTTTCTTT. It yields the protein CASSDEVGTEAFF.

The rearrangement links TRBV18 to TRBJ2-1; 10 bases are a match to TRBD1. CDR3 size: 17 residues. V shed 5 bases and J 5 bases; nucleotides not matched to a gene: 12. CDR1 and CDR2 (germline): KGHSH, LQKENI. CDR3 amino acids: CASSTRQGAQPNNEQFF. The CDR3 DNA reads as TGTGCCAGCTCAACTAGACAGGGGGCCCAACCGAACAATGAGCAGTTCTTC.

CDR3 sequence (DNA): TGCGCCAGCAGTGAATTGATCGGGAGCAACAACTCCTACAATGAGCAGTTCTTC. Amino acid sequence: CASSELIGSNNSYNEQFF. The rearrangement joins TRBV10-1 to TRBJ2-1, with D possibly matching TRBD2 (6 bases). Germline V gene lookup returns CDR1 WNHNN and CDR2 SYGVQD (reference sequence). CDR3 length: 18 residues. With 3 bases removed from V and 0 bases from J, the gap between germline ends came to 18 bases.

The CDR3 protein is CASSLGSRVDKNIQYF. Written as DNA, the CDR3 is TGTGCCAGCAGTTTGGGGAGTCGGGTGGACAAAAACATTCAGTACTTC. This chain links TRBV6-5 with TRBJ2-4; tentative D call: TRBD2 (5 bases). Trimming cost V 4 bases and J 3 bases, with 16 bases left between them. Germline V gene sequence: CDR1 MNHEY, CDR2 SVGAGI. This CDR3 is built from 16 residues.

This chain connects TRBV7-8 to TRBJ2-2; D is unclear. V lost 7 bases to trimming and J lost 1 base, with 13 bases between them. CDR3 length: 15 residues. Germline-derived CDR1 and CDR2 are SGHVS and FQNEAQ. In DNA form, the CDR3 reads TGTGCCAGCAACGACAAATTACTGAACACCGGGGAGCTGTTTTTT. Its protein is CASNDKLLNTGELFF.

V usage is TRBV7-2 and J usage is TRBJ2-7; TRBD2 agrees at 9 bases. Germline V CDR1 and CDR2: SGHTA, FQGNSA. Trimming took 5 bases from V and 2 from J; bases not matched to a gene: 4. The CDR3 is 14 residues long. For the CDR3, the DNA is TGTGCCAGCAGCGAGCGGGGGGACCCCTACGAGCAGTACTTC. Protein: CASSERGDPYEQYF.

Here the CDR3 DNA reads TGCGCCAGCAGCCAGGCTCGGAGCGCTGAAGCTTTCTTT. It is translated as CASSQARSAEAFF. The chain employs TRBV4-1 and TRBJ1-1; D ambiguous. The V end was cut by 3 bases, the J end by 6 bases, with 11 bases between. The CDR3 contains 13 residues. Germline loops: CDR1 MGHRA, CDR2 YSYEKL.

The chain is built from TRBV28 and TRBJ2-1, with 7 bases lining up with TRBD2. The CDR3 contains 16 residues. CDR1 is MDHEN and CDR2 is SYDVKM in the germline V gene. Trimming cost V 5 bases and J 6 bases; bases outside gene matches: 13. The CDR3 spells CASSDSRWEGRNEQFF. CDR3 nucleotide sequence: TGTGCCAGCAGTGACAGTCGGTGGGAGGGCCGCAATGAGCAGTTCTTC.

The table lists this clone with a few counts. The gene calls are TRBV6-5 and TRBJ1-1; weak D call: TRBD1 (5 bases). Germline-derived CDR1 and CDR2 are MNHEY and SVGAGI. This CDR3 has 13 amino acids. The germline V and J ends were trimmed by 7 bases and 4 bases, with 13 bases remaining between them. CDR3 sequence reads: CASTGALGTEAFF. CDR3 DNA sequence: TGTGCCAGCACTGGGGCCCTCGGCACTGAAGCTTTCTTT.

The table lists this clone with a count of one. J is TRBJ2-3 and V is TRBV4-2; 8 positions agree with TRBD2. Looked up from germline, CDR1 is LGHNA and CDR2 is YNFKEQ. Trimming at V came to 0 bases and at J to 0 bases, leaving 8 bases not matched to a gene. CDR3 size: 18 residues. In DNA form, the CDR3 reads TGTGCCAGCAGCCAAGAGAGCCCCACTAGCGGTAGCACAGATACGCAGTATTTT. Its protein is CASSQESPTSGSTDTQYF.

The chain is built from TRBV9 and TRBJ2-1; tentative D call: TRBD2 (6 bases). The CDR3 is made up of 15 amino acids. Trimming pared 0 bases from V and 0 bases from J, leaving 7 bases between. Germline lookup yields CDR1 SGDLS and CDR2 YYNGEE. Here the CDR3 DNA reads TGTGCCAGCAGCGTAGGCGGGATCTCCTACAATGAGCAGTTCTTC. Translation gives CASSVGGISYNEQFF.

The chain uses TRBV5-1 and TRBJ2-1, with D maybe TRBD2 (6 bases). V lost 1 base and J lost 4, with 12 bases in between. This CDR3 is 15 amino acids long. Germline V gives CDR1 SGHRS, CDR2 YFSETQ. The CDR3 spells CASSLTGEGYNEQFF. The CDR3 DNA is TGCGCCAGCAGCTTGACGGGAGAAGGGTACAATGAGCAGTTCTTC. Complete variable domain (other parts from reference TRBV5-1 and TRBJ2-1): KAGVTQTPRYLIKTRGQQVTLSCSPISGHRSVSWYQQTPGQGLQFLFEYFSETQRNKGNFPGRFSGRQFSNSRSEMNVSTLELGDSALYLCASSLTGEGYNEQFFGPGTRLTVL.

In nucleotides, the CDR3 is TGCGCCAGCAGCCAAGGGGAGGTCAGGGGGACCGGGGAGCTGTTTTTT. It yields the protein CASSQGEVRGTGELFF. This chain uses TRBV4-1 with TRBJ2-2, with TRBD1 as a possible D gene (7 bases). Trimming pared 1 base from V and 5 bases from J, leaving 14 bases between. The CDR3 is made up of 16 amino acids. The V gene's germline CDR1 is MGHRA and CDR2 YSYEKL.

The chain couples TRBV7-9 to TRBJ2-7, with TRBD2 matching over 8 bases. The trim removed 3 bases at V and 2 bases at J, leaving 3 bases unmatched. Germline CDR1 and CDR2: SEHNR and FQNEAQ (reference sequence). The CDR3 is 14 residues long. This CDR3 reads CASSFGAGAYEQYF. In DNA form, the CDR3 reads TGTGCCAGCAGCTTCGGAGCGGGGGCCTACGAGCAGTACTTC.

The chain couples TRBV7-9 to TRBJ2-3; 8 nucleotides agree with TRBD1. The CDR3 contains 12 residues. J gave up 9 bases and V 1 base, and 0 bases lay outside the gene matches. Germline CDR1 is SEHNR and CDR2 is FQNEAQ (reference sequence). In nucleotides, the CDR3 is TGTGCCAGCAGCTTAGACAGGGGGACGCAGTATTTT. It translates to CASSLDRGTQYF.

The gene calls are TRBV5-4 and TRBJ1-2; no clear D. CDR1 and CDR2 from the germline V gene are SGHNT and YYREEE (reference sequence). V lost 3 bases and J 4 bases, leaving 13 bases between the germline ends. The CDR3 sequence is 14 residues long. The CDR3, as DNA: TGTGCCAGCAGCTGGAGCGGGATCTCCTATGGCTACACCTTC. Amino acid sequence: CASSWSGISYGYTF.

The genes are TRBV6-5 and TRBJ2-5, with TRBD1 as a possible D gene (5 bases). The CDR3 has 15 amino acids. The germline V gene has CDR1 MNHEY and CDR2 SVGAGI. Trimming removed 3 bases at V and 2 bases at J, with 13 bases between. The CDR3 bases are TGTGCCAGCAGTTATCAAAGGGCAGGGCAAGAGACCCAGTACTTC. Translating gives CASSYQRAGQETQYF.

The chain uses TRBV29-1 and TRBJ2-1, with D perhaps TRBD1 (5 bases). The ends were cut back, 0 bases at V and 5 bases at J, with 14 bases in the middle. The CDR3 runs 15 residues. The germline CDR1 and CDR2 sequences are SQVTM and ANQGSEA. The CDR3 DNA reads TGCAGCGTTGAAGAATGGTGGTCCAGGGACAATGAGCAGTTCTTC. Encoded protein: CSVEEWWSRDNEQFF.

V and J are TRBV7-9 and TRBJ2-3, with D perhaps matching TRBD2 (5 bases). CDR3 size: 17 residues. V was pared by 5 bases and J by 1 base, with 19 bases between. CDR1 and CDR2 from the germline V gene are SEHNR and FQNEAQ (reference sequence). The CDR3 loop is CASSPARVTIRTDTQYF. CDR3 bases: TGTGCCAGCAGCCCGGCGAGGGTGACTATACGCACAGATACGCAGTATTTT.

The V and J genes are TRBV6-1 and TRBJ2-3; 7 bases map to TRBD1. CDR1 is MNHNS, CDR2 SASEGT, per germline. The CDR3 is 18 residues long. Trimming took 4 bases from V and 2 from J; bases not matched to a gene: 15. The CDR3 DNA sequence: TGTGCCAGCAGTGCCCAAACAGGGGCACCTTTACCCACAGATACGCAGTATTTT. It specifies CASSAQTGAPLPTDTQYF.

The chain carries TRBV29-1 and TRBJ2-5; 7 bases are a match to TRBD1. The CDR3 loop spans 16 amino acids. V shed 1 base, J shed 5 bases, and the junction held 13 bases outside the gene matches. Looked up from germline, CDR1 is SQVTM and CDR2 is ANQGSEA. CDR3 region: CSVEGLARGRWETQYF. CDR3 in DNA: TGCAGCGTTGAAGGGCTGGCGAGGGGGCGATGGGAGACCCAGTACTTC.

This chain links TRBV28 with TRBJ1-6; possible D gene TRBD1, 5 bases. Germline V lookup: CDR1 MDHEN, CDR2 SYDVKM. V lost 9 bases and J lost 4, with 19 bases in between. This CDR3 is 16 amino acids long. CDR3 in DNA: TGTGCCAGTCGATCAGGGAACGTCGGATATAATTCACCCCTCCACTTT. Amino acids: CASRSGNVGYNSPLHF.

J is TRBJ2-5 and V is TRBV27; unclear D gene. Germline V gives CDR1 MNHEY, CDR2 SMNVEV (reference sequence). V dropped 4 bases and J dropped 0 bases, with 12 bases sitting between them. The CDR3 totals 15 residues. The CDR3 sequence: CASSWRHRHQETQYF. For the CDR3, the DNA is TGTGCCAGCAGTTGGCGGCACCGCCACCAAGAGACCCAGTACTTC.

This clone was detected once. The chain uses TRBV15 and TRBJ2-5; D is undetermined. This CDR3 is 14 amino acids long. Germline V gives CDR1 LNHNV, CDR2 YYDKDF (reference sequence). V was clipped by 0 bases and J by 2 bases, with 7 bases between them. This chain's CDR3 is CATSRDPGQETQYF. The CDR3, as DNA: TGTGCCACCAGCAGAGATCCCGGGCAAGAGACCCAGTACTTC. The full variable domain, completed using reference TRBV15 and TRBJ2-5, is DAMVIQNPRYQVTQFGKPVTLSCSQTLNHNVMYWYQQKSSQAPKLLFHYYDKDFNNEADTPDNFQSRRPNTSFCFLDIRSPGLGDTAMYLCATSRDPGQETQYFGPGTRLLVL.

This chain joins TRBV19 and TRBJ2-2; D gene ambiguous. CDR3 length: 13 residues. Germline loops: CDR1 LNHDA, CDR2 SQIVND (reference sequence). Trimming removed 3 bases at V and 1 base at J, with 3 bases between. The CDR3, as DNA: TGTGCCAGTAGTATCCAGAACACCGGGGAGCTGTTTTTT. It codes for CASSIQNTGELFF.

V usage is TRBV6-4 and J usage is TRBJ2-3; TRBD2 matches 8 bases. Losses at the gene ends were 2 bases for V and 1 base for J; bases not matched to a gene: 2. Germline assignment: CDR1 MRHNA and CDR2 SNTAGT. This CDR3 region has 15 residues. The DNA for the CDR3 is TGTGCCAGCAGTGACCCGACTAGCGGCACAGATACGCAGTATTTT. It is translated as CASSDPTSGTDTQYF.

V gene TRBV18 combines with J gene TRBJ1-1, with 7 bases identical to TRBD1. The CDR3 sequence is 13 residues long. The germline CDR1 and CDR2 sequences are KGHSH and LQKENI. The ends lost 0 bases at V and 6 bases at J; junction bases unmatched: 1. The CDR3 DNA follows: TGTGCCAGCTCACCACCGACAGGGTCTGAAGCTTTCTTT. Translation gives CASSPPTGSEAFF. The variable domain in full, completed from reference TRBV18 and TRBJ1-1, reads NAGVMQNPRHLVRRRGQEARLRCSPMKGHSHVYWYRQLPEEGLKFMVYLQKENIIDESGMPKERFSAEFPKEGPSILRIQQVVRGDSAAYFCASSPPTGSEAFFGQGTRLTVV.

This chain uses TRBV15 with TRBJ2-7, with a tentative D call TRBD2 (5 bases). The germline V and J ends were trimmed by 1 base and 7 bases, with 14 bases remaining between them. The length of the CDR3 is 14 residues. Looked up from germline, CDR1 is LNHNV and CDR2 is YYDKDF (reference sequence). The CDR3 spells CATSRVDSGVEQYF. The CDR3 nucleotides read TGTGCCACCAGCAGAGTCGACTCCGGGGTGGAGCAGTACTTC.

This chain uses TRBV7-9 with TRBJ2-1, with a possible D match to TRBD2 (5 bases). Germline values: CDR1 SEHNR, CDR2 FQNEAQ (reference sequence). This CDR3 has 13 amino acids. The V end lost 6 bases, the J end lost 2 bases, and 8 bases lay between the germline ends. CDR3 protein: CASRDSAYNEQFF. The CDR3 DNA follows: TGTGCCAGCAGGGACTCGGCCTACAATGAGCAGTTCTTC.

In DNA form, the CDR3 reads TGTGCCAGCAACCGGTGGGGGGGGGACACTGAAGCTTTCTTT. It codes for CASNRWGGDTEAFF. This sequence joins TRBV6-1 and TRBJ1-1, with D possibly being TRBD1 (5 bases). The germline V and J ends were trimmed by 7 bases and 3 bases, with 15 bases remaining between them. The germline CDR1 and CDR2 sequences are MNHNS and SASEGT. This CDR3 region has 14 residues.

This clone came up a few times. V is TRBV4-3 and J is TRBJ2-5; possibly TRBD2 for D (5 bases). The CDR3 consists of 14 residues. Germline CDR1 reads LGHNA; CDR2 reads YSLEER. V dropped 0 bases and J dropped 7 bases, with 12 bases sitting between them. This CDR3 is CASSQDLRAGTQYF. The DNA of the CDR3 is TGCGCCAGCAGCCAAGATCTGAGGGCCGGGACCCAGTACTTC.